This TCR beta chain was profiled in a study of Ad26.COV2.S vaccination and SARS-CoV-2 variants. Overall study results and limits: Total responses of T cells may have been underestimated by the analyses of TCR breadth and depth. Substantial breadth was reported for post-vaccination spike-specific CD8+ and CD4+ T cells. People given the vaccine had a wider spike-specific TCR breadth than placebo recipients did. Comparable non-spike TCR breadth was observed in vaccine and placebo recipients.

Trimming took 4 bases from V and 6 from J, leaving 18 bases between them. The CDR3 totals 15 residues. Germline V lookup: CDR1 SGHTA, CDR2 FQGNSA. Libraries were prepared by immunoSEQ multiplex PCR; TCRdb keeps only in-frame clonotypes and omits some of them. The table has just over 350,000 clones, about 91% seen once. This clone has just one count. Its matching antigen is unknown. This sample comprised peripheral blood, obtained after recovery from COVID-19. This chain links TRBV7-2 with TRBJ2-5; tentative D call: TRBD2 (6 bases). The TCR comes from a human donor who had recovered from COVID-19. This CDR3 is CASSSSTGVEKTQYF. The CDR3 coding sequence is TGTGCCAGCAGCTCCTCGACGGGGGTGGAAAAGACCCAGTACTTC.